This paragraph reports one TCR beta chain. This clone was seen only a few times. Its antigen remains unidentified. No qualities accompany the bases; no much larger clone lies one base away. The sample comes from a study of blood T cell repertoires in COVID-19 (dated by TCRdb to between 2020 and 2021). Broadly, across the study: Collaborator samples came from the United States, Italy and Spain and covered acute and convalescent phases of COVID-19. The material from the prospective study consisted of cDNA or gDNA derived from T cells, B-cell-depleted T cells, or PBMCs. The dataset comprised deeply sampled blood TCRbeta repertoires from subjects exposed to, actively infected with, or recovered from COVID-19. The repertoires were released in a freely available public database intended as a resource for research on the immune response to SARS-CoV-2. The samples were drawn from the first 160 participants of the ongoing ImmuneRACE study and from 1,254 subjects provided by 6 global collaborators. The sample metadata nearly always contained a de-identified subject ID, COVID-19 status, age in years and sex. Where available, HLA class I and class II types were obtained from metadata supplied by the sample provider rather than from assay-based typing.

The immunoSEQ Assay, a bias-controlled multiplex PCR, was used to amplify TCRbeta CDR3 regions from genomic DNA. Turning to the authors' computational methods: Within the assay, amplification of reference gene primers was used to estimate how many nucleated cells each sample contained. Sequence reads were collapsed and filtered to measure the absolute abundance of every unique TCRbeta CDR3 rearrangement. For each sample, productive Simpson clonality was calculated by taking the square root of Simpson's diversity index across productive rearrangements. TCRdb limited this immuneACCESS table to in-frame rearrangements with V and J called. A share of clones is missing; checked studies link under half to unresolved V genes, and the rest is unexplained. For V, J and clone size, that table is used; D and trimming come from the DNA. The sample yields roughly 160,000 clones; more than 65% were counted once. More than 7% of the sample is taken by the ten largest.

At one collaborating source in Seattle, patients were enrolled during active infection and were followed longitudinally through the course of disease. The collaborating institutions used their own protocols to collect whole blood in K2EDTA tubes. For TCRbeta analysis, collaborator samples were shipped as frozen whole blood, as isolated PBMCs, or as DNA extracted from either sample type. Summary of the overall study and its limitations: How much clinical and demographic metadata was included differed by source and by participant, and the metadata was provided uncurated.

V was cut back by 3 bases and J by 0 bases, leaving a gap of 6 bases between them. The CDR3 has 15 amino acids, counting the end cysteine and phenylalanine. Only the CDR3 part of the read is kept: 45 bases, read in frame from the first base. The germline V gene supplies CDR1 SNHLY and CDR2 FYNNEI. The chain was built from TRBV2 and TRBJ2-6, with TRBD1 as a weak D call on 5 bases. Sequencing was carried out using peripheral blood. This receptor was identified in a woman aged 60-70 years with COVID-19, enrolled during active disease. The nucleotide sequence reads as follows: TGTGCCAGCAGTGATGGGGCCTCTGGGGCCAACGTCCTGACTTTC. Its protein product is CASSDGASGANVLTF. Here the CDR3 is joined to the reference TRBV2 and TRBJ2-6 genes, and the full variable domain is: EPEVTQTPSHQVTQMGQEVILRCVPISNHLYFYWYRQILGQKVEFLVSFYNNEISEKSEIFDDQFSVERPDGSNFTLKIRSTKLEDSAMYFCASSDGASGANVLTFGAGSRLTVL.